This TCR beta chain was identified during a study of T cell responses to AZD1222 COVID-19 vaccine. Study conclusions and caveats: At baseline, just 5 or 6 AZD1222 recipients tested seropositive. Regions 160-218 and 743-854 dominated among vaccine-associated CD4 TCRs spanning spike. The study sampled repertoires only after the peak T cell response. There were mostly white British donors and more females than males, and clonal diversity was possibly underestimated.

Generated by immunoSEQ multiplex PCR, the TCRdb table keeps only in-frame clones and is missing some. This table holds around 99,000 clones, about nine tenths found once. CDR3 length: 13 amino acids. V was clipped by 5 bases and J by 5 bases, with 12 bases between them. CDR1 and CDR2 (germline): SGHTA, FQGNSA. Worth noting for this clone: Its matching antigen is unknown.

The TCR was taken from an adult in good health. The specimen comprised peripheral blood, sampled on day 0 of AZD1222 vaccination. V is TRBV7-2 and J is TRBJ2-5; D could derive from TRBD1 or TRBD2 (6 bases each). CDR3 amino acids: CASSQTGRETQYF. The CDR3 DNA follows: TGTGCCAGCAGCCAAACAGGGAGGGAGACCCAGTACTTC. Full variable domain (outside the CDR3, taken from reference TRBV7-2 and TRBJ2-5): GAGVSQSPSNKVTEKGKDVELRCDPISGHTALYWYRQSLGQGLEFLIYFQGNSAPDKSGLPSDRFSAERTGGSVSTLTIQRTQQEDSAVYLCASSQTGRETQYFGPGTRLLVL.